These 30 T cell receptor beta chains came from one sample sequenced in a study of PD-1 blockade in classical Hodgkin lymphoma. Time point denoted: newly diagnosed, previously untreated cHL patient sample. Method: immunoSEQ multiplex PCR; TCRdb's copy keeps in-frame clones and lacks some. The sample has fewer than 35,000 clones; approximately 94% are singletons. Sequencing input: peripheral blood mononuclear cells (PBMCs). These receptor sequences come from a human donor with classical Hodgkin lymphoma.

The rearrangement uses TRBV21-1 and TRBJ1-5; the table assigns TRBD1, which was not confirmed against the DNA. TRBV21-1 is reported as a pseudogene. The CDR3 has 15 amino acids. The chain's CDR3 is CASISQGWENQPQHF. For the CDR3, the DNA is TGTGCCAGCATCTCACAGGGTTGGGAGAATCAGCCCCAGCATTTT.

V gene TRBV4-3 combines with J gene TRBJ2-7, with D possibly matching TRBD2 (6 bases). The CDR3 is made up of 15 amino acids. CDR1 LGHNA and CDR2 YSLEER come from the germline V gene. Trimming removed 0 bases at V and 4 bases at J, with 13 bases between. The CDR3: CASSQDRGFGYEQYF. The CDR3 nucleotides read TGCGCCAGCAGCCAAGATCGGGGGTTCGGATACGAGCAGTACTTC.

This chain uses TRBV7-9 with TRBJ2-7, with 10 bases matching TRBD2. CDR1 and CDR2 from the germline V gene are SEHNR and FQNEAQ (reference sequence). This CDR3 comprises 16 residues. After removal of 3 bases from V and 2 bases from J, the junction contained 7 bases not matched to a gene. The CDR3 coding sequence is TGTGCCAGCAGCTTTCCCCTAGCGGGAGACGCCTACGAGCAGTACTTC. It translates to CASSFPLAGDAYEQYF.

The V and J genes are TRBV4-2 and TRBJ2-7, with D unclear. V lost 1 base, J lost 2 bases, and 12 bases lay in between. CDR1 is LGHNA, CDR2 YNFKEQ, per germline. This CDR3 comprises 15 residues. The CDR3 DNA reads TGTGCCAGCAGCCAAGGGATAGCTCCGGCCTACGAGCAGTACTTC. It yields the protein CASSQGIAPAYEQYF.

The CDR3 sequence: CASRPGTVVRQPQHF. The CDR3 DNA is TGTGCCAGCAGGCCCGGGACCGTGGTTCGTCAGCCCCAGCATTTT. This chain joins TRBV6-1 and TRBJ1-5; maybe TRBD1 (5 bases). The CDR3 is made up of 15 amino acids. Germline values: CDR1 MNHNS, CDR2 SASEGT. V was shortened by 6 bases and J by 6 bases, with 18 bases between the two germline ends.

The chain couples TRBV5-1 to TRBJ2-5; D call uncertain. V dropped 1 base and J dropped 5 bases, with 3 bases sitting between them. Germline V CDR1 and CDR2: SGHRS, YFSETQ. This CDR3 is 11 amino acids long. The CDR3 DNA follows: TGCGCCAGCAGCTTGTTGGAGACCCAGTACTTC. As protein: CASSLLETQYF.

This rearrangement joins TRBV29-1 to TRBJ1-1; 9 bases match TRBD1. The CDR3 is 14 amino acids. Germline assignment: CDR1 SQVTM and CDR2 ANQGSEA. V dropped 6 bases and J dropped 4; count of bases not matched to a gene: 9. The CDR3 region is CSVHRDREVTEAFF. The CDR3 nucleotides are TGCAGCGTGCACCGGGACAGGGAGGTCACTGAAGCTTTCTTT.

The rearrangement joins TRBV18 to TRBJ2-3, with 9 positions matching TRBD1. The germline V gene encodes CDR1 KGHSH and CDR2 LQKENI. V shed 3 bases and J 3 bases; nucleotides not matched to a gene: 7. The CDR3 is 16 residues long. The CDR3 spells CASSPLDRGSTDTQYF. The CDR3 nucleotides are TGTGCCAGCTCACCTTTGGACAGGGGATCTACAGATACGCAGTATTTT.

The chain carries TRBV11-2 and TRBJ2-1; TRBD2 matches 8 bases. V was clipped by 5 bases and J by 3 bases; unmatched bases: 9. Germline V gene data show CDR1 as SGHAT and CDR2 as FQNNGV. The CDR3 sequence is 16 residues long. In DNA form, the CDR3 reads TGTGCCAGCAGCCCTGGTAACGCGGGAGGCTACAATGAGCAGTTCTTC. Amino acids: CASSPGNAGGYNEQFF.

The CDR3 DNA is TGTGCCAGCAGTTACCCGGGACTAGCGGTCAATGAGCAGTTCTTC. Translation: CASSYPGLAVNEQFF. The chain employs TRBV28 and TRBJ2-1; 11 nucleotides match TRBD2. This CDR3 has 15 amino acids. The J segment lost 6 bases and the V segment lost 4 bases, leaving 5 bases of the junction unmatched. Germline CDR1 and CDR2: MDHEN and SYDVKM.

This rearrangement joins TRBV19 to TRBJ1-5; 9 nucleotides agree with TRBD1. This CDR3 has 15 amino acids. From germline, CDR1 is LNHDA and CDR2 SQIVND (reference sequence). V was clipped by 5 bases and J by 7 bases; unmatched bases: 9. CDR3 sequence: CASSGYRGLRQPQHF. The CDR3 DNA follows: TGTGCCAGTAGTGGGTACAGGGGGCTGAGGCAGCCCCAGCATTTT.

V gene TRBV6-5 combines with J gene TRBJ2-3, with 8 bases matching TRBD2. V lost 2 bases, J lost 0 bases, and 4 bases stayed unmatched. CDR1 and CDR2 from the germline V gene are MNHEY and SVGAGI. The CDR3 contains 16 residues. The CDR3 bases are TGTGCCAGCAGTTACGTACGGGGGGGGAGCACAGATACGCAGTATTTT. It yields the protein CASSYVRGGSTDTQYF.

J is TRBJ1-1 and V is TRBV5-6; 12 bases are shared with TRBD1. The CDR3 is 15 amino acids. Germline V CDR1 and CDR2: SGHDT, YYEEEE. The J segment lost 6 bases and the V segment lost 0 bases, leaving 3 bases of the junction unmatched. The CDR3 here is CASSLAGQGASEAFF. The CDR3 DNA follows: TGTGCCAGCAGCTTGGCGGGACAGGGGGCTTCTGAAGCTTTCTTT. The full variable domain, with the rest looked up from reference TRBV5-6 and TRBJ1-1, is DAGVTQSPTHLIKTRGQQVTLRCSPKSGHDTVSWYQQALGQGPQFIFQYYEEEERQRGNFPDRFSGHQFPNYSSELNVNALLLGDSALYLCASSLAGQGASEAFFGQGTRLTVV.

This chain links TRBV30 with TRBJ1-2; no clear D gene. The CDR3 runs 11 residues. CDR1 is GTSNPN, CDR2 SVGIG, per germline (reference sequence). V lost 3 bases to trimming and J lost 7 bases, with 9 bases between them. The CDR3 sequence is CAWRDGRGYTF. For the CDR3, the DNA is TGTGCCTGGAGGGACGGACGTGGCTACACCTTC.

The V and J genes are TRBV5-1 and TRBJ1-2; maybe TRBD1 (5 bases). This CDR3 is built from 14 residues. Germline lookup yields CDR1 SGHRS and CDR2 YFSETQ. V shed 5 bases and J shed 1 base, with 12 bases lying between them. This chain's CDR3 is CASRKTGFNYGYTF. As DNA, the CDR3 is TGCGCCAGCAGAAAAACAGGATTTAACTATGGCTACACCTTC.

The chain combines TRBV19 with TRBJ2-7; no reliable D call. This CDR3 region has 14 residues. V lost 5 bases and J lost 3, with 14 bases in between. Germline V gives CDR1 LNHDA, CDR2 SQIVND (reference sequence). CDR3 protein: CASSQTGPLYEQYF. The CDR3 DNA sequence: TGTGCCAGTAGTCAAACCGGACCTCTCTACGAGCAGTACTTC.

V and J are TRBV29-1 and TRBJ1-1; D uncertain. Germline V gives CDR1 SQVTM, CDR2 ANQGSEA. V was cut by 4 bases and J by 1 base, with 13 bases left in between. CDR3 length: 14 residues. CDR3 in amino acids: CSVVSGRRNTEAFF. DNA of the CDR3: TGCAGCGTTGTTAGCGGCCGTCGGAACACTGAAGCTTTCTTT.

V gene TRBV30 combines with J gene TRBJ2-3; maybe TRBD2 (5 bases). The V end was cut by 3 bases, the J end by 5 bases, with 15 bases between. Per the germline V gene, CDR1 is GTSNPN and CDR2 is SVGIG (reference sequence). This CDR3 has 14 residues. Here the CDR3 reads CAWRTLNRGDTQYF. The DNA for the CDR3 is TGTGCCTGGAGGACACTGAACCGGGGAGATACGCAGTATTTT.

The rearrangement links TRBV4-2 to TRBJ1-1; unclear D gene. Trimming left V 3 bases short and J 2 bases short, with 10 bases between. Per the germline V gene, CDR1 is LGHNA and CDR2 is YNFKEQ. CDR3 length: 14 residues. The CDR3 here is CASSHPALNTEAFF. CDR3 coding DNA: TGTGCCAGCAGCCACCCGGCACTTAACACTGAAGCTTTCTTT.

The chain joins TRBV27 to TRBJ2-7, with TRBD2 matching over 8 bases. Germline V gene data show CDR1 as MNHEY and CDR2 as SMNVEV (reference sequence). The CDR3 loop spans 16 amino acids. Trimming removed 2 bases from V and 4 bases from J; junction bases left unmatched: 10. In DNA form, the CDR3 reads TGTGCCAGCAGTTTAAGAGGTAGCGGGGCCTGGTACGAGCAGTACTTC. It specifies CASSLRGSGAWYEQYF.

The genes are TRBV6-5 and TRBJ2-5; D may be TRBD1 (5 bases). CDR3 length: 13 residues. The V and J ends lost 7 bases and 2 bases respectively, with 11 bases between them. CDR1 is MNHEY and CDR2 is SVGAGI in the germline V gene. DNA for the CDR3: TGTGCCAGCACCTGGGGCCTACAAGAGACCCAGTACTTC. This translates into CASTWGLQETQYF.

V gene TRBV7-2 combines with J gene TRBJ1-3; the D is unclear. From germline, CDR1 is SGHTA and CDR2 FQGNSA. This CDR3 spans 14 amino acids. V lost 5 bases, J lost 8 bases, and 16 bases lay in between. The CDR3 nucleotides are TGTGCCAGCAGCCCCGGTCCTTATATGGACACCATATATTTT. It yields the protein CASSPGPYMDTIYF.

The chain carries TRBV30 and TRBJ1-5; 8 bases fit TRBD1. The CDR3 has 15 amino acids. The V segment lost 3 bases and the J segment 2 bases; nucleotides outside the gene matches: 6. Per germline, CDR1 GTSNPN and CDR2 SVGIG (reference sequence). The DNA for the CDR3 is TGTGCCTGGAGCCGACAGGGGCAAGGCAATCAGCCCCAGCATTTT. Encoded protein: CAWSRQGQGNQPQHF.

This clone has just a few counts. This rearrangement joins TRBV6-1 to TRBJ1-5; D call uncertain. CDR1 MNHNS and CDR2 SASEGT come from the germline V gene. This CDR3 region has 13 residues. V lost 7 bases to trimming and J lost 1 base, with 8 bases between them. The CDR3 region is CASTEDSNQPQHF. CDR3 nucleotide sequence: TGTGCCAGCACGGAGGACAGCAATCAGCCCCAGCATTTT.

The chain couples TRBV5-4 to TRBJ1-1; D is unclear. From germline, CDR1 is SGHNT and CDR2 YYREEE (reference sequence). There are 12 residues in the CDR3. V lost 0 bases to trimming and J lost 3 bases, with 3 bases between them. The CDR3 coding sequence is TGTGCCAGCAGCTTGGGGGACACTGAAGCTTTCTTT. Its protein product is CASSLGDTEAFF.

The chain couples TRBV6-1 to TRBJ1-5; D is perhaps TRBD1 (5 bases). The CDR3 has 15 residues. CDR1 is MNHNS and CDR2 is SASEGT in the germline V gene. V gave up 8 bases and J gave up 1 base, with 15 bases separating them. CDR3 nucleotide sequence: TGTGCCAGCCTGCGGGCCCAGGGAAGCAATCAGCCCCAGCATTTT. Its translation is CASLRAQGSNQPQHF.

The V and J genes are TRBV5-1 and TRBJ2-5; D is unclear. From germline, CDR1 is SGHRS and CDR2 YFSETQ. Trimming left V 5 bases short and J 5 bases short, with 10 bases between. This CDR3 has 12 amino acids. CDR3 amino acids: CASREDAETQYF. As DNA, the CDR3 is TGCGCCAGCAGAGAAGATGCTGAGACCCAGTACTTC.

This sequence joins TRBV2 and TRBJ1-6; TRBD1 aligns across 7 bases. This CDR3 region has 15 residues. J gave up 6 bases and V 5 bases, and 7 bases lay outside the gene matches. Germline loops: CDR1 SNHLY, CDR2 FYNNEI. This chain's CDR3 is CASSIQGILNSPLHF. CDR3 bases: TGTGCCAGCAGTATACAGGGGATCCTTAATTCACCCCTCCACTTT.

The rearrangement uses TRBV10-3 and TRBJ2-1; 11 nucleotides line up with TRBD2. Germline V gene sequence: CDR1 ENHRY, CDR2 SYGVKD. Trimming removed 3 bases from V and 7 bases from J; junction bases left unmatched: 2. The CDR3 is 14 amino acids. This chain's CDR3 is CAISERLAGNEQFF. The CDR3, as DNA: TGTGCCATCAGTGAACGACTAGCGGGAAATGAGCAGTTCTTC.

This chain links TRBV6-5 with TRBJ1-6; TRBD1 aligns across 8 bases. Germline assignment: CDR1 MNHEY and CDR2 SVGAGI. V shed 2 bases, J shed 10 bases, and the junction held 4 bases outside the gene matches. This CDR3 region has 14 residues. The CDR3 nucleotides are TGTGCCAGCAGTTACCGGGCAGGGGGCTCACCCCTCCACTTT. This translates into CASSYRAGGSPLHF.